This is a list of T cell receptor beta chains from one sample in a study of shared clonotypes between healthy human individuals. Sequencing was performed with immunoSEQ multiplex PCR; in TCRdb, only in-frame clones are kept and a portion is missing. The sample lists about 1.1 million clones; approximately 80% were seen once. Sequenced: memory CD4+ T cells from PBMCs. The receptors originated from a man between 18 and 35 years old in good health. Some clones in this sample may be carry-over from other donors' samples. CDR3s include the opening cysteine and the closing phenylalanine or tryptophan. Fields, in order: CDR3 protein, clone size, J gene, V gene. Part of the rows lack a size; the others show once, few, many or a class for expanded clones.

CASSIAPGWHQPQHF,few,TRBJ1-5,TRBV28
CSASLAETQYF,NA,TRBJ2-5,TRBV20-1
CATSRVAGVGETQYF,once,TRBJ2-5,TRBV15
CASSQARGDEAFF,NA,TRBJ1-1,TRBV4-2
CASSPGTTDTQYF,NA,TRBJ2-3,TRBV7-3
CASSLEQGTGELFF,NA,TRBJ2-2,TRBV5-1
CATWRTGLYNEQFF,NA,TRBJ2-1,TRBV28
CASSDSRGSYEQYF,NA,TRBJ2-7,TRBV6-6
CSGWTGELFF,NA,TRBJ2-2,TRBV29-1
CASSDLAGVADTQYF,NA,TRBJ2-3,TRBV5-1
CASSASGTGYEKLFF,once,TRBJ1-4,TRBV27
CAWSRQGDQPQHF,few,TRBJ1-5,TRBV30
CASSPGQLMNTEAFF,NA,TRBJ1-1,TRBV18
CASSRQGPGELFF,NA,TRBJ2-2,TRBV9
CASTGGSYEQYF,NA,TRBJ2-7,TRBV6-1
CASTRPNQPQHF,NA,TRBJ1-5,TRBV6-1
CASSKNRANTEAFF,NA,TRBJ1-1,TRBV5-4
CASTLGLTDTQYF,once,TRBJ2-3,TRBV2
CASLDSGWHEQYF,NA,TRBJ2-7,TRBV27
CASSQHRVGTEAFF,NA,TRBJ1-1,TRBV4-3
CASSLTSGYEQYF,NA,TRBJ2-7,TRBV6-1
CASSLSSNDYNEQFF,NA,TRBJ2-1,TRBV5-4
CASSSRAEQYF,NA,TRBJ2-7,TRBV7-8
CASSLRRGETQYF,NA,TRBJ2-5,TRBV28
CASSPPRNTEAFF,once,TRBJ1-1,TRBV7-2
CASTTPEGTGDEQFF,NA,TRBJ2-1,TRBV5-1
CASSPTGANEKLFF,NA,TRBJ1-4,TRBV28
CASSRTTGETQYF,NA,TRBJ2-5,TRBV4-1
CASSYLAGGPEQYF,NA,TRBJ2-7,TRBV6-5
CAWIRTGRNEQFF,NA,TRBJ2-1,TRBV30
CASSYVQGRHTF,NA,TRBJ1-2,TRBV6-6
CAWTLRGQGSYEQYF,NA,TRBJ2-7,TRBV30
CASYSTGVEETQYF,NA,TRBJ2-5,TRBV28
CATSSVGGGYEQYF,many,TRBJ2-7,TRBV27
CASRQGVTNEKLFF,NA,TRBJ1-4,TRBV7-2
CASSLGQGVHEQYF,NA,TRBJ2-7,TRBV7-9
CASSQNRGTYEQYF,NA,TRBJ2-7,TRBV11-2
CASSLEKGSGGAFF,NA,TRBJ1-1,TRBV5-4
CAWSPPGLNTEAFF,NA,TRBJ1-1,TRBV30
CASSESGLVYEQYF,NA,TRBJ2-7,TRBV6-1
CASSVGTGFNSMNTEAFF,NA,TRBJ1-1,TRBV19
CASSLELAGTGELFF,NA,TRBJ2-2,TRBV5-6
CASSVRGQGFGDTQYF,once,TRBJ2-3,TRBV9
CASSATSGASTDTQYF,NA,TRBJ2-3,TRBV7-9
CASNRADYNEQFF,once,TRBJ2-1,TRBV7-9
CASSDYTAVYGYTF,NA,TRBJ1-2,TRBV18
CAWTAGGSYGYTF,NA,TRBJ1-2,TRBV30
CASSMNSDSLRQHF,NA,TRBJ1-5,TRBV7-9
CASSLKGQGNQPQHF,NA,TRBJ1-5,TRBV5-6
CAISRTGGGNTIYF,once,TRBJ1-3,TRBV10-3
CASSEFAGPGETQYF,NA,TRBJ2-5,TRBV6-1
CASSLGRSGNTIYF,NA,TRBJ1-3,TRBV7-2
CASTIGPNSGNTIYF,NA,TRBJ1-3,TRBV7-2
CASSVGTVNTGELFF,many,TRBJ2-2,TRBV10-1
CAIRETGNTGELFF,few,TRBJ2-2,TRBV7-7